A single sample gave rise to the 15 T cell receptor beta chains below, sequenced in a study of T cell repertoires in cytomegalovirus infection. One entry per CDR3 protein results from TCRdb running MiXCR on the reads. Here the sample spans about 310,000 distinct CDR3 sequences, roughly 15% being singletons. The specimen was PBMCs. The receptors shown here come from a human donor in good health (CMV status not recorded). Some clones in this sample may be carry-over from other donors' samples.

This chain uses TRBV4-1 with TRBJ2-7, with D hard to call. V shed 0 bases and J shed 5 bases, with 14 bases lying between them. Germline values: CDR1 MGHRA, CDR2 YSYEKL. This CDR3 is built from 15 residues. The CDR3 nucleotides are TGCGCCAGCAGCCAAGAGGAGTATGGGGTCCACGAGCAGTACTTC. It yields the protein CASSQEEYGVHEQYF.

The CDR3 sequence is CASSVFWASYGYTF. The CDR3 DNA reads as TGTGCCAGCAGTGTATTCTGGGCTTCCTATGGCTACACCTTC. This rearrangement joins TRBV28 to TRBJ1-2, with D unresolved. V was pared by 5 bases and J by 4 bases, with 14 bases between. The germline CDR1 and CDR2 sequences are MDHEN and SYDVKM. This CDR3 spans 14 amino acids.

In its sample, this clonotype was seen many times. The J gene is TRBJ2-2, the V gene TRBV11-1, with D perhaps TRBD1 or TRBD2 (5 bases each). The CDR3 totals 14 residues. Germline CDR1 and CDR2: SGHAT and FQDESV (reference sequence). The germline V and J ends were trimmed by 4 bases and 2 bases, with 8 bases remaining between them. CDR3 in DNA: TGTGCCAGCAGCTGGGACCTTAACACCGGGGAGCTGTTTTTT. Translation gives CASSWDLNTGELFF.

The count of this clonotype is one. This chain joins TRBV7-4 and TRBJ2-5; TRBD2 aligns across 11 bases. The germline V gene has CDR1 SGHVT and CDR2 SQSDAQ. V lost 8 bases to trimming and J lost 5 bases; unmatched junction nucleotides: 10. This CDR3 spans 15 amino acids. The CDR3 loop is CASGLQLAGAETQYF. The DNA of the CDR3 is TGTGCCAGCGGCCTACAACTAGCGGGGGCGGAGACCCAGTACTTC.

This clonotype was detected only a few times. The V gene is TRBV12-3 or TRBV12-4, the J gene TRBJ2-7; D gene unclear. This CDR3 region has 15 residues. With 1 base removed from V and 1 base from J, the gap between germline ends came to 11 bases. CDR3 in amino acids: CASSLVGSRSYEQYF. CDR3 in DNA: TGTGCCAGCAGTTTAGTGGGGTCTCGATCCTACGAGCAGTACTTC.

The CDR3 sequence is CASTRQGGYGYTF. CDR3 coding DNA: TGTGCCAGCACCCGACAAGGCGGCTATGGCTACACCTTC. The V gene is TRBV28, the J gene TRBJ1-2; D call uncertain. The CDR3 is 13 residues long. Trimming stripped 7 bases from V and 4 bases from J, with 13 bases between. CDR1 and CDR2 (germline): MDHEN, SYDVKM.

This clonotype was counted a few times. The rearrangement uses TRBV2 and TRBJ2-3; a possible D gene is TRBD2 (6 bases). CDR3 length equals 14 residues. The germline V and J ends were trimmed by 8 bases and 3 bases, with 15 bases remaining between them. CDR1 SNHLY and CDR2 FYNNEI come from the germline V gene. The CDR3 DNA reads TGTGCCAGCTGGAGGGACGCAATAACAGATACGCAGTATTTT. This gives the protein CASWRDAITDTQYF.

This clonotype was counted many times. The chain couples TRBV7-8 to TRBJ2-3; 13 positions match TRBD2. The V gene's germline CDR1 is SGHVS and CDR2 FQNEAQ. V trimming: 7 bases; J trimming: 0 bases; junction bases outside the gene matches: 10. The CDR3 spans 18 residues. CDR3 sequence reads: CASTLGTSGDPSTDTQYF. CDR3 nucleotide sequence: TGTGCCAGCACCCTCGGGACTAGCGGGGACCCTAGCACAGATACGCAGTATTTT.

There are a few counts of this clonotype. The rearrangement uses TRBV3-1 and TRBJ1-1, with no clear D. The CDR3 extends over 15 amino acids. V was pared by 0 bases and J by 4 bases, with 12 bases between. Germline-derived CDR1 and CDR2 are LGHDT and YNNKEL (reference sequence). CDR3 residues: CASSQDWTVRTEAFF. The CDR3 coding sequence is TGTGCCAGCAGCCAAGACTGGACCGTGCGCACTGAAGCTTTCTTT.

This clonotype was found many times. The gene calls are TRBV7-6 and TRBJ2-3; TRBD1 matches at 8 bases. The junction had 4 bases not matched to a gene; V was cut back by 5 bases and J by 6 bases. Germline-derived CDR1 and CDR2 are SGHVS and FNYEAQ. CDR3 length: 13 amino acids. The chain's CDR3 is CASSGQGGDTQYF. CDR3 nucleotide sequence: TGTGCCAGCAGCGGACAGGGTGGGGATACGCAGTATTTT.

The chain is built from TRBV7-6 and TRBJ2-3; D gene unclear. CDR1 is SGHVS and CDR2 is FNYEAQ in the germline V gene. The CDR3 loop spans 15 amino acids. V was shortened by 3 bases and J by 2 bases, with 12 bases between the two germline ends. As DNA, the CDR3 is TGTGCCAGCAGCTTGGATCTGGGTCCCACAGATACGCAGTATTTT. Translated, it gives CASSLDLGPTDTQYF. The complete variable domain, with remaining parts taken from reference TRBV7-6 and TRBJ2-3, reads GAGVSQSPRYKVTKRGQDVALRCDPISGHVSLYWYRQALGQGPEFLTYFNYEAQQDKSGLPNDRFSAERPEGSISTLTIQRTEQRDSAMYRCASSLDLGPTDTQYFGPGTRLTVL.

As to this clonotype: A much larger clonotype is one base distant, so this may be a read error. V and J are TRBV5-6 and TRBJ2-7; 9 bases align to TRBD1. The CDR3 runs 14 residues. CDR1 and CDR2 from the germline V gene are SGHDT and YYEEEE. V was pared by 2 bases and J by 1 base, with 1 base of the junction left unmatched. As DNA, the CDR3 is TGTGCCAGCAGCTTACAGGGGGCGTCCTACGAGCAGTACTTC. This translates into CASSLQGASYEQYF.

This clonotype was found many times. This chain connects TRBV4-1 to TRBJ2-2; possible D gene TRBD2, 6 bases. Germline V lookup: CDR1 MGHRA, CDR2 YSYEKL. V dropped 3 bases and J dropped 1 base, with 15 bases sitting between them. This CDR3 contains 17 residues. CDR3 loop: CASSQAYKAGNTGELFF. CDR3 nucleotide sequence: TGCGCCAGCAGCCAGGCCTACAAAGCGGGGAACACCGGGGAGCTGTTTTTT.

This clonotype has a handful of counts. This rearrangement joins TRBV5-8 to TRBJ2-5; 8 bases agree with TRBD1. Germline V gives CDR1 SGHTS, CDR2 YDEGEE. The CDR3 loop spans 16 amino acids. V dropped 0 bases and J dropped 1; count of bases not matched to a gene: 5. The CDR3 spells CASSLGDRSLQETQYF. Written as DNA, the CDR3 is TGTGCCAGCAGCTTGGGGGACAGGAGTCTCCAAGAGACCCAGTACTTC.

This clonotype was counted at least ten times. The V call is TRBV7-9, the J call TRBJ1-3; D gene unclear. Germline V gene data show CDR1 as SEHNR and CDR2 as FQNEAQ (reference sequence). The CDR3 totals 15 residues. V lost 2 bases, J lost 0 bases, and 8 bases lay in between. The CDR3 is CASSLQVYSGNTIYF. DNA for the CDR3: TGTGCCAGCAGCTTACAAGTCTACTCTGGAAACACCATATATTTT.